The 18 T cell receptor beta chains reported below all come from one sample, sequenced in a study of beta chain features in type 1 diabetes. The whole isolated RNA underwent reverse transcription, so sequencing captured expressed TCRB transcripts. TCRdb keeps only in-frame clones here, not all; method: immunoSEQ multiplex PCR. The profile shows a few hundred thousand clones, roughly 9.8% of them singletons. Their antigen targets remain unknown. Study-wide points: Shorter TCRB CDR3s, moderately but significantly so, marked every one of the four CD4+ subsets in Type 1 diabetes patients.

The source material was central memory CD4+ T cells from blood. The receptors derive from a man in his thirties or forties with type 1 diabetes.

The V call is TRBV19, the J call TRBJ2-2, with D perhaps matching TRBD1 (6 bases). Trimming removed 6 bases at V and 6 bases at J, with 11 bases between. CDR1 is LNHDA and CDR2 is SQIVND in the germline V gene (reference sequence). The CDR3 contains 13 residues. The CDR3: CASSLQGPGELFF. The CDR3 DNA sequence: TGTGCCAGTAGCCTACAGGGTCCCGGGGAGCTGTTTTTT.

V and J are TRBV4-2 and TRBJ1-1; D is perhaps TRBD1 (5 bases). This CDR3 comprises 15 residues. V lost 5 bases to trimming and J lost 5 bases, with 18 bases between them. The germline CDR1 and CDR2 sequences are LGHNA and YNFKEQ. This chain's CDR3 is CASSLAGAGRTEAFF. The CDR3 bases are TGTGCCAGCAGCTTGGCCGGGGCAGGGAGGACTGAAGCTTTCTTT.

CDR3 sequence reads: CASSLDRRLFNEKLFF. The CDR3 bases are TGTGCCAGCAGCTTGGACCGCCGTTTATTTAATGAAAAACTGTTTTTT. The V gene is TRBV5-6, the J gene TRBJ1-4; D gene uncertain. Germline V gene lookup returns CDR1 SGHDT and CDR2 YYEEEE. There are 16 residues in the CDR3. Trimming stripped 0 bases from V and 4 bases from J, with 13 bases between. Full variable domain (rest looked up from reference TRBV5-6 and TRBJ1-4): DAGVTQSPTHLIKTRGQQVTLRCSPKSGHDTVSWYQQALGQGPQFIFQYYEEEERQRGNFPDRFSGHQFPNYSSELNVNALLLGDSALYLCASSLDRRLFNEKLFFGSGTQLSVL.

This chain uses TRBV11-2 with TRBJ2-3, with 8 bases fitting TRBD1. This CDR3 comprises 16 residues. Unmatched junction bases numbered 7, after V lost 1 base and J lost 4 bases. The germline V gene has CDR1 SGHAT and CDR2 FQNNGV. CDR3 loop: CASSLGWQGAPDTQYF. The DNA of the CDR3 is TGTGCCAGCAGCTTAGGGTGGCAGGGGGCTCCAGATACGCAGTATTTT.

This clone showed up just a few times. DNA of the CDR3: TGCGCCAGCAGCCATACAGGACAGGGGCTGGCCTACGAGCAGTACTTC. The encoded protein is CASSHTGQGLAYEQYF. The chain employs TRBV4-3 and TRBJ2-7; 9 bases are shared with TRBD1. After removal of 3 bases from V and 2 bases from J, the junction contained 8 bases not matched to a gene. The CDR3 spans 16 residues. Germline loops: CDR1 LGHNA, CDR2 YSLEER.

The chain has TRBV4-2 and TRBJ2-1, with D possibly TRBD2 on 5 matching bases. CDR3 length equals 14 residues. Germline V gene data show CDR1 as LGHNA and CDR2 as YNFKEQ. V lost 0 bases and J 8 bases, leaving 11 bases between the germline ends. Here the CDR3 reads CASSQERKGDEQFF. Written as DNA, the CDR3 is TGTGCCAGCAGCCAAGAAAGGAAGGGAGATGAGCAGTTCTTC.

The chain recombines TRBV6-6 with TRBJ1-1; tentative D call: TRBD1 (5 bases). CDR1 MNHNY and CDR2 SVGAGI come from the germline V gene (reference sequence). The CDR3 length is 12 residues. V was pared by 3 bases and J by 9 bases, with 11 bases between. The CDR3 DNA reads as TGTGCCAGCAGTTATGTAGGGGACCAAGCTTTCTTT. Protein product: CASSYVGDQAFF.

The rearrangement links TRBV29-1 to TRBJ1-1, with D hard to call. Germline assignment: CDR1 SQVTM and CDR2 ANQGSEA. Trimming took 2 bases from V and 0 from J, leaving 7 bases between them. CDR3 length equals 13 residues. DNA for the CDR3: TGCAGCGTTGAAAGACGGTTGAACACTGAAGCTTTCTTT. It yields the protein CSVERRLNTEAFF.

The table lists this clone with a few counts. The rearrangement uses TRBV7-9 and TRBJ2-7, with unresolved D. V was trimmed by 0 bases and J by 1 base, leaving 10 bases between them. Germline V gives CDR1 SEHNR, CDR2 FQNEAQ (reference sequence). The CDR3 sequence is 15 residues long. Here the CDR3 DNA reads TGTGCCAGCAGCTTAGCAGGGTCCGTATCCTACGAGCAGTACTTC. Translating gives CASSLAGSVSYEQYF.

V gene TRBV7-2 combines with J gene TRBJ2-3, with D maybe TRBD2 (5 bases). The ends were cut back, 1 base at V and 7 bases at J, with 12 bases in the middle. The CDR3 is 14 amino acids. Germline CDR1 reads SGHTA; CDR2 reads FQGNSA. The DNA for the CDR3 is TGTGCCAGCAGCTTAGAAGGCCTAGCCTATACGCAGTATTTT. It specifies CASSLEGLAYTQYF. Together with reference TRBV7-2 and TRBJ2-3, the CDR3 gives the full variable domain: GAGVSQSPSNKVTEKGKDVELRCDPISGHTALYWYRQSLGQGLEFLIYFQGNSAPDKSGLPSDRFSAERTGGSVSTLTIQRTQQEDSAVYLCASSLEGLAYTQYFGPGTRLTVL.

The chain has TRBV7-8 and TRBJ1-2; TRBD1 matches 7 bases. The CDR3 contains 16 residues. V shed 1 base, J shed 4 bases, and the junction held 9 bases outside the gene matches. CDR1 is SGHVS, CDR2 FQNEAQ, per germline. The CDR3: CASSLGEDRRLYGYTF. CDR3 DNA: TGTGCCAGCAGCTTAGGAGAGGACAGGAGGCTCTATGGCTACACCTTC.

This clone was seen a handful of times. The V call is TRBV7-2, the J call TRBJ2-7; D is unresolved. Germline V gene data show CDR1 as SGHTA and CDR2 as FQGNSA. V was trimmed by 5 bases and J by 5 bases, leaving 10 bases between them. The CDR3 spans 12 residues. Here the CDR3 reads CASSLFYDEQYF. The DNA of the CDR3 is TGTGCCAGCAGCCTGTTCTACGACGAGCAGTACTTC.

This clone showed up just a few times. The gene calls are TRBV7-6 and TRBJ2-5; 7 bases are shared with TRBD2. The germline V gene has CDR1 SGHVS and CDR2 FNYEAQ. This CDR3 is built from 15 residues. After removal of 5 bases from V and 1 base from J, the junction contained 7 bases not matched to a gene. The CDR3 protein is CASSVVAGFQETQYF. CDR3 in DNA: TGTGCCAGCAGCGTAGTAGCGGGTTTCCAAGAGACCCAGTACTTC.

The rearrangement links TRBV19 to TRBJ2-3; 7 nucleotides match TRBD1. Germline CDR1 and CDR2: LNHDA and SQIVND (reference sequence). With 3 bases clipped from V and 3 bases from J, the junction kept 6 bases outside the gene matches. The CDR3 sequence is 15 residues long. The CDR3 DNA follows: TGTGCCAGTAGTATGGCAGGGGGAGAAACAGATACGCAGTATTTT. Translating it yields CASSMAGGETDTQYF.

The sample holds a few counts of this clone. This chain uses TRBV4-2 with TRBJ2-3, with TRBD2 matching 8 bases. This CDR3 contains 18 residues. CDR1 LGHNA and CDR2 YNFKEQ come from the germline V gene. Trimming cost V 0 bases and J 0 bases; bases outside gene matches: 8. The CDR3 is CASSQEWVAGPSTDTQYF. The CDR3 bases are TGTGCCAGCAGCCAAGAATGGGTAGCGGGACCTAGCACAGATACGCAGTATTTT.

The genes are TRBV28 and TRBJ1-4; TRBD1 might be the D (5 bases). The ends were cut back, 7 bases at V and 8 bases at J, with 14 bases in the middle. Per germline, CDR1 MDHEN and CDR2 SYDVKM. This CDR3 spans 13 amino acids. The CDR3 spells CASNRPIGEKLFF. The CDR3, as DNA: TGTGCCAGCAACAGGCCTATAGGAGAAAAACTGTTTTTT.

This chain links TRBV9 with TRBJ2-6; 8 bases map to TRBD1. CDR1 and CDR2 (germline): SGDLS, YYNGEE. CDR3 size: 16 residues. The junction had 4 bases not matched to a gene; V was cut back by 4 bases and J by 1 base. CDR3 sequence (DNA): TGTGCCAGCAGCCCAAGGACAGGGTCTGGGGCCAACGTCCTGACTTTC. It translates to CASSPRTGSGANVLTF.

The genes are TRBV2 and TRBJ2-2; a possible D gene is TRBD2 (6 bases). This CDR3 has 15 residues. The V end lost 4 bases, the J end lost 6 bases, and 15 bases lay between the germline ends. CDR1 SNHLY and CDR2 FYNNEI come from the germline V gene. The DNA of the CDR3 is TGTGCCAGCAGTGGTGTCGGGAGAGGGCCCGGGGAGCTGTTTTTT. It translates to CASSGVGRGPGELFF.